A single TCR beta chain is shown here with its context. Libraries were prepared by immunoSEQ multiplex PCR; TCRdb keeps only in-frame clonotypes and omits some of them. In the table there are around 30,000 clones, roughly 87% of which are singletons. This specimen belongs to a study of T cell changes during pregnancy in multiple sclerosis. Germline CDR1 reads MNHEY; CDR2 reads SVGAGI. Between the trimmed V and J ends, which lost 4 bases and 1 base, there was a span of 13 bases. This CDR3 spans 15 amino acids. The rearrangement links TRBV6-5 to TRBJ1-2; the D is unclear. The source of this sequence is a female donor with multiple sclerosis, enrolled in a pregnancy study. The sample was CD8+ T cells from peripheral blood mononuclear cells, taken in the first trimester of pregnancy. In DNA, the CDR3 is TGTGCCAGCAGTTTGACAACCAGCCTTAACTATGGCTACACCTTC. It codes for CASSLTTSLNYGYTF.